A single sample gave rise to the 18 T cell receptor beta chains below, sequenced in a study of shared clonotypes between healthy human individuals. Only in-frame clones appear in the TCRdb table, and some are missing; sequencing was by immunoSEQ multiplex PCR. The repertoire consists of about 1.5 million clones, with around 98% occurring once and the leading ten covering around 0.47%. The sample taken for sequencing was naive CD4+ T cells sorted from blood. Regarding subset: CD45RA+ positively selected. The receptors originated from a man aged 25-45 years in good health.

The J gene is TRBJ1-4, the V gene TRBV2; D is unresolved. The CDR3 is 10 amino acids. Trimming took off 3 bases at V and 7 bases at J, with 0 bases between the two ends. The germline CDR1 and CDR2 sequences are SNHLY and FYNNEI. CDR3 coding DNA: TGTGCCAGCAGTGATGAAAAACTGTTTTTT. Protein product: CASSDEKLFF.

This chain uses TRBV29-1 with TRBJ2-1, with TRBD2 matching 9 bases. The V gene end was trimmed by 7 bases and the J gene end by 1 base; junction bases not matched to a gene: 8. The germline V gene has CDR1 SQVTM and CDR2 ANQGSEA. CDR3 length: 15 amino acids. The CDR3 coding sequence is TGCAGCGCAGCCGTTAGCGGGAGATCCTACAATGAGCAGTTCTTC. This encodes CSAAVSGRSYNEQFF.

V usage is TRBV11-3 and J usage is TRBJ2-1, with 7 bases lining up with TRBD2. V lost 5 bases to trimming and J lost 7 bases; unmatched junction nucleotides: 11. The CDR3 totals 15 residues. Germline V CDR1 and CDR2: SGHNT, YENEEA. CDR3 bases: TGTGCCAGCAGCGTTAAAGGCGGGAGAGTGAATGAGCAGTTCTTC. It codes for CASSVKGGRVNEQFF.

The sample holds one count of this clone. The V gene is TRBV2, the J gene TRBJ2-5; no clear D. The germline V gene encodes CDR1 SNHLY and CDR2 FYNNEI. V was shortened by 4 bases and J by 4 bases, with 10 bases between the two germline ends. The CDR3 length is 13 residues. The DNA for the CDR3 is TGTGCCAGCAGTGTGAGTCCCGGAGAGACCCAGTACTTC. It yields the protein CASSVSPGETQYF. The full variable domain, rest sourced from reference TRBV2 and TRBJ2-5, is EPEVTQTPSHQVTQMGQEVILRCVPISNHLYFYWYRQILGQKVEFLVSFYNNEISEKSEIFDDQFSVERPDGSNFTLKIRSTKLEDSAMYFCASSVSPGETQYFGPGTRLLVL.

This chain's CDR3 is CASKTSSGANVLTF. DNA of the CDR3: TGTGCCAGCAAAACTAGCTCTGGGGCCAACGTCCTGACTTTC. The gene calls are TRBV13 and TRBJ2-6, with D tentatively TRBD2 (5 bases). Germline V gives CDR1 PRHDT, CDR2 FYEKMQ (reference sequence). The CDR3 consists of 14 residues. The germline V and J ends were trimmed by 7 bases and 0 bases, with 7 bases remaining between them. The entire variable domain, with the rest obtained from reference TRBV13 and TRBJ2-6, is as follows: AAGVIQSPRHLIKEKRETATLKCYPIPRHDTVYWYQQGPGQDPQFLISFYEKMQSDKGSIPDRFSAQQFSDYHSELNMSSLELGDSALYFCASKTSSGANVLTFGAGSRLTVL.

The V and J genes are TRBV18 and TRBJ2-7; D ambiguous. The CDR3 runs to 15 residues. Germline loops: CDR1 KGHSH, CDR2 LQKENI. V lost 6 bases, J lost 0 bases, and 15 bases lay in between. The CDR3: CASSPSGVRSYEQYF. The CDR3 DNA is TGTGCCAGCTCCCCATCGGGCGTGCGCTCCTACGAGCAGTACTTC.

The rearrangement links TRBV29-1 to TRBJ2-3; 9 nucleotides agree with TRBD2. The length of the CDR3 is 13 residues. V was clipped by 4 bases and J by 3 bases; unmatched bases: 2. Per germline, CDR1 SQVTM and CDR2 ANQGSEA. The CDR3 region is CSVGAGGTDTQYF. The CDR3 DNA follows: TGCAGCGTTGGCGCGGGAGGGACAGATACGCAGTATTTT.

The gene calls are TRBV6-6 and TRBJ1-2, with D hard to call. Germline CDR1 is MNHNY and CDR2 is SVGAGI (reference sequence). The V end was cut by 2 bases, the J end by 6 bases, with 13 bases between. The CDR3 is 14 amino acids. The CDR3 DNA is TGTGCCAGCAGTTACGGATGGGAGGTGGATGGCTACACCTTC. It is translated as CASSYGWEVDGYTF.

This chain uses TRBV18 with TRBJ2-2; perhaps TRBD2 as D (5 bases). Germline CDR1 reads KGHSH; CDR2 reads LQKENI. CDR3 length: 15 amino acids. Trimming removed 3 bases at V and 6 bases at J, with 14 bases between. CDR3 in amino acids: CASSPRQEVSGELFF. In DNA form, the CDR3 reads TGTGCCAGCTCACCGAGGCAGGAGGTTTCCGGGGAGCTGTTTTTT. Variable domain in full (rest from reference TRBV18 and TRBJ2-2): NAGVMQNPRHLVRRRGQEARLRCSPMKGHSHVYWYRQLPEEGLKFMVYLQKENIIDESGMPKERFSAEFPKEGPSILRIQQVVRGDSAAYFCASSPRQEVSGELFFGEGSRLTVL.

The genes are TRBV6-5 and TRBJ2-2, with D possibly matching TRBD2 (5 bases). This CDR3 contains 14 residues. Per germline, CDR1 MNHEY and CDR2 SVGAGI. With 5 bases removed from V and 6 bases from J, the gap between germline ends came to 13 bases. The DNA of the CDR3 is TGTGCCAGCAGTCGGGAAGGGATCGCCGGGGAGCTGTTTTTT. It is translated as CASSREGIAGELFF.

The genes are TRBV7-6 and TRBJ2-3, with 9 bases that match TRBD2. CDR1 SGHVS and CDR2 FNYEAQ come from the germline V gene. Trimming cost V 5 bases and J 5 bases; bases outside gene matches: 5. This CDR3 is built from 14 residues. CDR3 coding DNA: TGTGCCAGCAGCCGAGGACTAGCGTTAGATACGCAGTATTTT. Its protein is CASSRGLALDTQYF.

V is TRBV28 and J is TRBJ1-5; 10 bases align to TRBD1. CDR1 is MDHEN, CDR2 SYDVKM, per germline. This CDR3 has 16 residues. V shed 7 bases and J 1 base; nucleotides not matched to a gene: 7. CDR3 loop: CASTPRDRGSNQPQHF. In nucleotides, the CDR3 is TGTGCCAGCACCCCGCGGGACAGGGGCAGCAATCAGCCCCAGCATTTT.

In DNA form, the CDR3 reads TGTGCCAGTTTCCGGGACAGGAACCAAGAGACCCAGTACTTC. Amino acids: CASFRDRNQETQYF. The chain joins TRBV2 to TRBJ2-5, with 8 bases aligning to TRBD1. In germline, CDR1 is SNHLY, CDR2 FYNNEI. This CDR3 has 14 residues. V gave up 9 bases and J gave up 0 bases; unmatched junction bases: 6.

The chain links TRBV29-1 to TRBJ2-5, with 11 bases fitting TRBD2. Losses at the gene ends were 5 bases for V and 5 bases for J; bases not matched to a gene: 10. CDR1 is SQVTM, CDR2 ANQGSEA, per germline. The CDR3 consists of 15 residues. Here the CDR3 DNA reads TGCAGCGTTTCCCCGACTAGCGGGATTTGGGAGACCCAGTACTTC. Its translation: CSVSPTSGIWETQYF.

This sequence joins TRBV6-6 and TRBJ2-1, with 9 bases matching TRBD1. Germline assignment: CDR1 MNHNY and CDR2 SVGAGI (reference sequence). The V and J ends lost 8 bases and 13 bases, in that order; junction bases with no gene match: 9. The CDR3 extends over 12 amino acids. The CDR3 sequence: CASGKPGQGQFF. The DNA of the CDR3 is TGTGCCAGCGGAAAACCGGGACAGGGCCAGTTCTTC.

The rearrangement links TRBV30 to TRBJ1-5; possibly TRBD1 for D (5 bases). V gave up 2 bases and J gave up 5 bases, with 10 bases separating them. The CDR3 sequence is 13 residues long. The germline V gene has CDR1 GTSNPN and CDR2 SVGIG (reference sequence). CDR3 nucleotide sequence: TGTGCCTGGAGTATCGGGGGAGATCAGCCCCAGCATTTT. Translating gives CAWSIGGDQPQHF.

The chain is built from TRBV29-1 and TRBJ1-1; 7 positions match TRBD1. Germline V lookup: CDR1 SQVTM, CDR2 ANQGSEA. CDR3 size: 11 residues. Trimming removed 6 bases from V and 7 bases from J; junction bases left unmatched: 5. For the CDR3, the DNA is TGCAGCGTCGCAGGGGGAGGTGAAGCTTTCTTT. It yields the protein CSVAGGGEAFF.

The chain couples TRBV11-2 to TRBJ2-1, with 7 bases identical to TRBD1. This CDR3 comprises 15 residues. V lost 7 bases, J lost 2 bases, and 8 bases stayed unmatched. From germline, CDR1 is SGHAT and CDR2 FQNNGV. This CDR3 reads CASTLTGAPYNEQFF. The CDR3 nucleotides are TGTGCCAGCACTCTAACAGGGGCTCCCTACAATGAGCAGTTCTTC. Full variable domain (outside the CDR3, taken from reference TRBV11-2 and TRBJ2-1): EAGVAQSPRYKIIEKRQSVAFWCNPISGHATLYWYQQILGQGPKLLIQFQNNGVVDDSQLPKDRFSAERLKGVDSTLKIQPAKLEDSAVYLCASTLTGAPYNEQFFGPGTRLTVL.